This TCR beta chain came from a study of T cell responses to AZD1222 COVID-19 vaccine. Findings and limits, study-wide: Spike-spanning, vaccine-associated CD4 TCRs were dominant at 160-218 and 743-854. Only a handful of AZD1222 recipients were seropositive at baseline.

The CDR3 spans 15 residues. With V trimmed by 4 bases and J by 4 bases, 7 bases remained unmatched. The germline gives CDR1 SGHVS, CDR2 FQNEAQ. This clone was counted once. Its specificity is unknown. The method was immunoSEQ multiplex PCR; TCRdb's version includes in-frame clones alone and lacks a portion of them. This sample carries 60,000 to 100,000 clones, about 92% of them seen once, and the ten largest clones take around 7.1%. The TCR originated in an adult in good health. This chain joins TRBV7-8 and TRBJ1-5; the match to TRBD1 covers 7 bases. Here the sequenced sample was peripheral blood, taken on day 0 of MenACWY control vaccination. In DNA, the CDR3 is TGTGCCAGCAGCTCCCGGGACAGAATTAATCAGCCCCAGCATTTT. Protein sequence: CASSSRDRINQPQHF. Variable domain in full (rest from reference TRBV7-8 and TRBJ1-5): GAGVSQSPRYKVAKRGQDVALRCDPISGHVSLFWYQQALGQGPEFLTYFQNEAQLDKSGLPSDRFFAERPEGSVSTLKIQRTQQEDSAVYLCASSSRDRINQPQHFGDGTRLSIL.